The 20 T cell receptor beta chains below come from one sample, sequenced in a study of early T cells in non-severe SARS-CoV-2 infection. TCRdb reprocessed the 5' RACE reads with MiXCR, giving one entry per CDR3 protein. The data contain more than 85,000 distinct CDR3 sequences, around an eighth of them singletons. The sample consisted of whole blood, taken at baseline. These receptor sequences come from an adult who was a healthcare worker with PCR-confirmed SARS-CoV-2 infection or an uninfected control (not recorded which).

There are many counts of this clonotype. The genes are TRBV28 and TRBJ1-5; the D gene is possibly TRBD1 (6 bases). V shed 6 bases and J shed 1 base, with 13 bases lying between them. Per germline, CDR1 MDHEN and CDR2 SYDVKM. The CDR3 is made up of 15 amino acids. In DNA, the CDR3 is TGTGCCAGCAGAGTATCCGGACAGAGCAATCAGCCCCAGCATTTT. Its translation is CASRVSGQSNQPQHF.

The rearrangement links TRBV7-3 to TRBJ1-1, with 7 bases that match TRBD1. The germline V gene encodes CDR1 SGHTA and CDR2 FQGTGA. The CDR3 length is 17 residues. V was clipped by 2 bases and J by 0 bases; unmatched bases: 9. The CDR3 DNA is TGTGCCAGCAGCTTAGTTGCAGGGGGAGAAATGAACACTGAAGCTTTCTTT. Protein product: CASSLVAGGEMNTEAFF. The full variable domain, in which reference TRBV7-3 and TRBJ1-1 provide the parts outside the CDR3, is GAGVSQTPSNKVTEKGKYVELRCDPISGHTALYWYRQSLGQGPEFLIYFQGTGAADDSGLPNDRFFAVRPEGSVSTLKIQRTERGDSAVYLCASSLVAGGEMNTEAFFGQGTRLTVV.

This clonotype has only a few counts. The J gene is TRBJ1-2, the V gene TRBV20-1; 7 nucleotides line up with TRBD1. J lost 8 bases, V lost 4 bases, and 10 bases had no gene match. The CDR3 is made up of 13 amino acids. Germline CDR1 and CDR2: DFQATT and SNEGSKA (reference sequence). The CDR3 DNA follows: TGCAGTGCTACGACAGGGCCGGGACGCGGCTACACCTTC. Its translation: CSATTGPGRGYTF.

This clonotype was seen repeatedly, ten times or more. Compared with germline, one end of the junction differs, possibly owing to a read error. The gene calls are TRBV30 and TRBJ1-1, with 7 nucleotides matching TRBD1. The CDR3 runs to 15 residues. Germline V lookup: CDR1 GTSNPN, CDR2 SVGIG (reference sequence). CDR3 in amino acids: CAWTFQLTGNTEVFF. CDR3 in DNA: TGTGCCTGGACCTTTCAATTGACAGGGAACACTGAAGTTTTCTTT.

This chain uses TRBV6-6 with TRBJ1-2; TRBD1 agrees at 8 bases. Germline CDR1 reads MNHNY; CDR2 reads SVGAGI (reference sequence). Germline trimming cut 0 bases from V and 7 bases from J; bases unmatched to any gene: 7. The CDR3 is made up of 15 amino acids. The CDR3 sequence is CASSYSSDRDSGYTF. CDR3 bases: TGTGCCAGCAGTTACTCTTCGGACAGGGACAGTGGCTACACCTTC.

This clonotype was detected a few times. J is TRBJ2-7 and V is TRBV6-6, with a possible D match to TRBD2 (5 bases). This CDR3 has 14 amino acids. Trimming pared 5 bases from V and 2 bases from J, leaving 13 bases between. Germline CDR1 is MNHNY and CDR2 is SVGAGI (reference sequence). The CDR3 DNA sequence: TGTGCCAGCAGTAGCATAACCGGGACCTACGAGCAGTACTTC. This translates into CASSSITGTYEQYF.

This clonotype has ten or more counts. The chain combines TRBV6-1 with TRBJ2-2; 11 nucleotides match TRBD1. Trimming removed 5 bases from V and 9 bases from J; junction bases left unmatched: 17. The CDR3 is 18 residues long. Germline V gene sequence: CDR1 MNHNS, CDR2 SASEGT. The CDR3 DNA sequence: TGTGCCAGCAGTTGGCCAGTGGTTCTGGACAGGGGGCAGCGGGAGCTGTTTTTT. Translated: CASSWPVVLDRGQRELFF.

This clonotype appeared a few times. The chain is built from TRBV27 and TRBJ1-6; D remains ambiguous. V dropped 3 bases and J dropped 9 bases, with 9 bases sitting between them. The CDR3 is 13 amino acids. CDR1 MNHEY and CDR2 SMNVEV come from the germline V gene (reference sequence). The CDR3 region is CASSFARGSPLHF. CDR3 in DNA: TGTGCCAGCAGTTTTGCCCGGGGTTCACCCCTCCACTTT.

This clonotype was recorded a few times. The chain has TRBV5-1 and TRBJ2-1, with TRBD2 as a possible D gene (6 bases). Germline V lookup: CDR1 SGHRS, CDR2 YFSETQ. This CDR3 spans 14 amino acids. V lost 2 bases and J lost 4, with 10 bases in between. The CDR3 coding sequence is TGCGCCAGCAGCTTTGGAGGGTTGTACAATGAGCAGTTCTTC. It specifies CASSFGGLYNEQFF.

The genes are TRBV2 and TRBJ2-3, with D hard to call. This CDR3 has 11 residues. V gave up 5 bases and J gave up 5 bases, with 5 bases separating them. The V gene's germline CDR1 is SNHLY and CDR2 FYNNEI. The CDR3 DNA reads TGTGCCAGCAGTACGGTAGATACGCAGTATTTT. Amino acid sequence: CASSTVDTQYF.

This clonotype was detected ten times or more. The chain uses TRBV4-1 and TRBJ1-5, with 8 bases aligning to TRBD1. CDR1 is MGHRA, CDR2 YSYEKL, per germline. The CDR3 is made up of 16 amino acids. V shed 1 base, J shed 7 bases, and the junction held 9 bases outside the gene matches. The CDR3 sequence: CASSQVPQGARQPQHF. CDR3 bases: TGCGCCAGCAGCCAAGTCCCCCAGGGGGCTCGGCAGCCCCAGCATTTT.

This clonotype was detected a few times. The chain combines TRBV9 with TRBJ1-5; 9 bases are a match to TRBD1. This CDR3 has 14 residues. From germline, CDR1 is SGDLS and CDR2 YYNGEE. With V trimmed by 4 bases and J by 7 bases, 6 bases remained unmatched. This chain's CDR3 is CASSPGQGGQPQHF. The CDR3 nucleotides are TGTGCCAGCAGCCCGGGACAGGGCGGCCAGCCCCAGCATTTT. The full variable domain, its missing parts supplied by reference TRBV9 and TRBJ1-5, is DSGVTQTPKHLITATGQRVTLRCSPRSGDLSVYWYQQSLDQGLQFLIQYYNGEERAKGNILERFSAQQFPDLHSELNLSSLELGDSALYFCASSPGQGGQPQHFGDGTRLSIL.

The rearrangement uses TRBV30 and TRBJ2-2; TRBD2 is a possible D gene (6 bases). V lost 0 bases and J lost 2, with 13 bases in between. Looked up from germline, CDR1 is GTSNPN and CDR2 is SVGIG (reference sequence). The CDR3 sequence is 16 residues long. In DNA, the CDR3 is TGTGCCTGGAGTGTACGATGGGACTCTAACACCGGGGAGCTGTTTTTT. This gives the protein CAWSVRWDSNTGELFF. The whole variable domain, filled in from reference TRBV30 and TRBJ2-2, reads SQTIHQWPATLVQPVGSPLSLECTVEGTSNPNLYWYRQAAGRGLQLLFYSVGIGQISSEVPQNLSASRPQDRQFILSSKKLLLSDSGFYLCAWSVRWDSNTGELFFGEGSRLTVL.

The sample holds a few counts of this clonotype. The gene calls are TRBV29-1 and TRBJ1-1; D may be TRBD1 (6 bases). In germline, CDR1 is SQVTM, CDR2 ANQGSEA. This CDR3 is 14 amino acids long. The ends were cut back, 7 bases at V and 2 bases at J, with 17 bases in the middle. In nucleotides, the CDR3 is TGCAGCGCGACTGAGGACAGCGTCAACACTGAAGCTTTCTTT. Residues: CSATEDSVNTEAFF.

This clonotype was counted at least ten times. This chain connects TRBV2 to TRBJ2-5; maybe TRBD2 (6 bases). In germline, CDR1 is SNHLY, CDR2 FYNNEI. CDR3 length equals 15 residues. V was pared by 10 bases and J by 1 base, with 19 bases between. Here the CDR3 reads CATQSVRGSQETQYF. In DNA form, the CDR3 reads TGTGCCACTCAGTCCGTCCGGGGGAGCCAAGAGACCCAGTACTTC.

The CDR3 region is CSVKPKNIQYF. DNA for the CDR3: TGCAGCGTCAAACCGAAAAACATTCAGTACTTC. V and J are TRBV29-1 and TRBJ2-4; no clear D. V was trimmed by 6 bases and J by 4 bases, leaving 7 bases between them. This CDR3 spans 11 amino acids. Germline CDR1 SQVTM, CDR2 ANQGSEA.

In its sample, this clonotype was seen many times. The CDR3 loop reads CASSQGMDREERAYEQYF. The CDR3 bases are TGTGCCAGCAGCCAAGGAATGGACAGGGAGGAGAGAGCCTACGAGCAGTACTTC. This rearrangement joins TRBV16 to TRBJ2-7; 8 bases fit TRBD1. Germline V gene sequence: CDR1 KGHSY, CDR2 FQNENV. The CDR3 is 18 amino acids. The V gene end was trimmed by 2 bases and the J gene end by 2 bases; junction bases not matched to a gene: 14.

DNA for the CDR3: TGTGCCAGCAGCAGGGAAACAGACACTGAAGCTTTCTTT. This sequence encodes CASSRETDTEAFF. J is TRBJ1-1 and V is TRBV6-5; the D gene is possibly TRBD1 (5 bases). Trimming took 6 bases from V and 3 from J, leaving 11 bases between them. Per germline, CDR1 MNHEY and CDR2 SVGAGI. This CDR3 is 13 amino acids long.

Many counts were recorded for this clonotype. V is TRBV4-1 and J is TRBJ1-6; D unresolved. V lost 0 bases, J lost 9 bases, and 12 bases lay in between. The CDR3 runs to 15 residues. Germline-derived CDR1 and CDR2 are MGHRA and YSYEKL. This CDR3 is CASSQEEGQGSPLHF. CDR3 nucleotide sequence: TGCGCCAGCAGCCAAGAGGAGGGTCAAGGTTCACCCCTCCACTTT.

This clonotype was counted at least ten times. The chain uses TRBV20-1 and TRBJ1-4; the D gene is possibly TRBD1 (5 bases). This CDR3 is 13 amino acids long. The V end was cut by 4 bases, the J end by 7 bases, with 13 bases between. Germline V gives CDR1 DFQATT, CDR2 SNEGSKA (reference sequence). This CDR3 reads CSATRGGREKLFF. The CDR3 DNA follows: TGCAGTGCTACCCGGGGGGGTCGTGAAAAACTGTTTTTT.